In its sample, the clone carrying this T cell receptor beta chain was seen a few times. Its antigen is currently unknown. Using its own MiXCR run on the RT-PCR reads, TCRdb lists one record per CDR3 protein. The data contain about 500,000 distinct CDR3 sequences, 10% to 15% of them singletons. These data come from a study of response to subunit inactivated influenza vaccine. CDR3 length: 11 amino acids. Trimming pared 5 bases from V and 7 bases from J, leaving 9 bases between. Germline-derived CDR1 and CDR2 are SEHNR and FQNEAQ (reference sequence). The study's findings and limits: The authors proposed limited new T cell recruitment per seasonal influenza vaccination.

The gene calls are TRBV7-9 and TRBJ2-7, with a tentative D call TRBD1 (6 bases). The sequence was collected from a man aged 50 to 59 who received an inactivated influenza vaccine. Sequencing was performed on PBMCs from blood, taken 40 to 50 days after vaccination. The CDR3 protein is CASSQGTEQYF. The CDR3 nucleotides are TGTGCCAGCAGCCAGGGGACAGAGCAGTACTTC.